The clone carrying this T cell receptor beta chain showed up just once. Its target is unknown. These data are taken from a study of T cells after posttransplantation cyclophosphamide. Study-wide results and caveats: Recipient CMV seropositivity and CMV reactivation strongly tracked TRB clonality. Donor CD8+ memory clones often dominated recipient blood repertoires at later times.

Here immunoSEQ multiplex PCR was the method, and the copy in TCRdb shows in-frame clones only, minus some. The repertoire holds 20,000 to 25,000 clones, 97% seen once, with about 0.15% in the top ten. The naive gate required viable CD3+CD4+ or CD3+CD8+ cells with CCR7+CD45RA+CD45RO-CD95-CD27+CD28+ phenotype. This related bone marrow graft donor gave peripheral blood on the day of marrow donation. This TCR derives from a man between 45 and 60 years old in good health, CMV-negative, and a related stem cell transplant donor. Sequences were obtained from naive CD4+ T cells sorted from PBMCs.

The CDR3 loop is CASSADSQETQYF. CDR3 bases: TGTGCCAGCAGCGCCGACAGCCAAGAGACCCAGTACTTC. J is TRBJ2-5 and V is TRBV11-2, with D possibly matching TRBD1 (5 bases). Per germline, CDR1 SGHAT and CDR2 FQNNGV. This CDR3 comprises 13 residues. V gave up 5 bases and J gave up 1 base, with 8 bases separating them.